This T cell receptor beta chain appears in the sequencing data of a study of blood T cell repertoires in COVID-19. The ends were cut back, 1 base at V and 2 bases at J, with 11 bases in the middle. Germline CDR1 is SEHNR and CDR2 is FQNEAQ (reference sequence). This CDR3 has 15 residues. This clone is a singleton in its sample. In the authors' workflow: Amplifying reference gene primers gave estimates of nucleated cell counts. Data came from immunoSEQ multiplex PCR; TCRdb stores just in-frame clones and leaves some out. The V and J calls and clone size were taken over from that table, and D and trimming were inferred from the DNA. The sample carries roughly 69,000 clones, approximately 85% recorded once.

This clonotype was sampled from a human donor in a cohort sampled during active COVID-19. This chain uses TRBV7-9 with TRBJ1-2, with unresolved D. The sequencing input was peripheral blood. The chain's CDR3 is CASSLVSRLNYGYTF. The DNA for the CDR3 is TGTGCCAGCAGCTTAGTTTCCAGGCTAAACTATGGCTACACCTTC.